This T cell receptor beta chain was profiled in a study of OX40 agonist ivuxolimab in advanced cancers. For the study in its entirety: Ivuxolimab was a fully human IgG2 agonistic monoclonal antibody targeting the costimulatory receptor OX40 (CD134). Intravenous ivuxolimab was administered to patients every 2 weeks at six dose levels: 0.01, 0.1, 0.3, 1.5, 3 and 10 mg/kg. Among the roughly 54 dose-escalation patients, around 19 had hepatocellular carcinoma, approximately 15 melanoma, 9 renal cell carcinoma and 9 head and neck cancer. The dose-escalation cohort was 82.7% male with a mean age of about 65 years, ranging from roughly 20 to 80. Prior anti-PD-1, anti-PD-L1 or anti-CTLA-4 therapy was permitted, and checkpoint inhibitors had been received by about two fifths of dose-escalation patients. Three dose-escalation patients achieved partial responses, one with hepatocellular carcinoma and two with cutaneous melanoma. The point of sequencing TCRbeta in the periphery was to test whether ivuxolimab changed TCR sequence diversity and drove clonal T-cell expansion. The paper covers the monotherapy dose-escalation part of the phase I ivuxolimab trial, which included N of about 50 patients.

In the case of this clone: The antigen this receptor binds is unknown. The record has no base qualities; no much larger clone is one base away.

Findings and caveats that apply to the study as a whole: After ivuxolimab, expanded clones were on average more numerous among CD8+ T cells than among CD4+ T cells. At doses from 0.1 to 3.0 mg/kg, clonal expansion was seen in both CD4+ and CD8+ blood T cells between baseline and week 6. Low levels of normalized T-cell clonal expansion were also shown by some nonresponding patients. Partial responders in the 0.1-3.0 mg/kg groups had among the lowest normalized peripheral clonal expansion, especially among CD8+ T cells. Antigen specificity was not determined for the clonally expanded peripheral T cells.

Genomic DNA was extracted from sorted cells for sequencing of the TCRbeta CDR3 region. TCRbeta CDR3 regions were sequenced using the immunoSEQ Assay. The source is immuneACCESS, and TCRdb retained only in-frame sequences with V and J called. Part of the clones is not carried over; for the studies checked, unresolved V genes explain less than half of this, and the remainder is unexplained. Across this sample there are approximately 69,000 clones, with roughly 84% seen only once. The top ten clones comprise about 8% of the sample. The trial excluded patients who had a history of autoimmune disease or were on systemic immunosuppression. Peripheral blood for TCR sequencing was collected from all dose cohorts at baseline, on cycle 4 day 1, and on cycle 7 day 1. The samples were drawn from a first-in-human, open-label, multicenter phase I dose-escalation trial of ivuxolimab. The trial enrolled adults with locally advanced or metastatic head and neck squamous cell, hepatocellular, melanoma or renal cell carcinoma. Before TCR sequencing, CD4+ T cells and CD8+ T cells from peripheral blood were sorted into separate populations.

The germline V gene (reference sequence) specifies LNHDA as CDR1 and SQIVND as CDR2. V lost 1 base and J lost 1 base; the stretch between them is 8 bases long. The CDR3 contains 14 residues, cysteine and phenylalanine counted. Only the CDR3 part of the read is kept: 42 bases, read in frame from the first base. Sample: CD4+ or CD8+ T cells sorted from blood, taken in a trial of the OX40 agonist ivuxolimab. The source of this sequence is an adult with an advanced solid tumor such as melanoma, head and neck, liver or kidney cancer. The rearrangement joined TRBV19 to TRBJ2-7; no D segment can be confidently identified. CDR3 region: CASSIVQNSYEQYF. The DNA reads TGTGCCAGTAGTATAGTTCAGAATTCCTACGAGCAGTACTTC.